This TCR beta chain was obtained from a study of metastatic and nonmetastatic thyroid tumors. About the research overall: Comparison of repertoires was carried out across blood and tumor or nodule tissue from malignant and benign thyroid patients.

TCRdb re-clonotyped the PCR reads via MiXCR. The profile covers around 13,000 clones, with 9% to 13% appearing a single time and roughly 33% taken by the ten largest. This clone was seen many times. Before thyroid surgery, none of the patients had received any treatment. The CDR3 sequence is 12 residues long. Germline loops: CDR1 WSHSY, CDR2 SAAADI. Deletions cut 8 bases from V and 3 bases from J, with 11 bases between. This sequence joins TRBV10-2 and TRBJ2-7, with D possibly TRBD2 on 7 matching bases. Sequencing was carried out using blood. This receptor was obtained from a female donor with papillary thyroid cancer or a benign thyroid nodule (not recorded which). Some clones in this sample may be carry-over from other donors' samples. CDR3 coding DNA: TGCGCCAGCGTGGGAGGGGGCTACGAGCAGTACTTC. Protein sequence: CASVGGGYEQYF.